The text below deals with one T cell receptor beta chain. Its antigen is unknown. The J segment lost 1 base and the V segment lost 0 bases, leaving 12 bases of the junction unmatched. Germline-derived CDR1 and CDR2 are ENHRY and SYGVKD. This CDR3 has 20 amino acids. The repertoire was sequenced with immunoSEQ multiplex PCR; TCRdb's copy has only in-frame clones and lacks some. The sample records about 140,000 clones, around 90% being singletons. This sample was taken from a study of T cell responses to AZD1222 COVID-19 vaccine. Overall study results and limits: Targeting of unmutated variant regions was reportedly seen in nearly half of spike-specific TCRs. Clonal diversity was possibly underestimated; the donors were predominantly white British and more often female.

This TCR was sampled from an adult in good health. The sequencing used peripheral blood, collected on day 0 of AZD1222 vaccination. The chain joins TRBV10-3 to TRBJ2-3; 11 nucleotides line up with TRBD2. CDR3 coding DNA: TGTGCCATCAGTGAGTCGACAGTGCTAGCGGGAGGCTCGCGCACAGATACGCAGTATTTT. Protein sequence: CAISESTVLAGGSRTDTQYF.